These 21 T cell receptor beta chains originate from one sample sequenced in a study of cytomegalovirus exposure and HLA in healthy donors. The PCR was carried out with 60 Vbeta primers and 13 Jbeta primers. Assay: immunoSEQ multiplex PCR; the TCRdb copy retains only in-frame clones and omits some. The sample lists 70,000 to 95,000 clones; approximately 60% were seen once. Specimen: PBMCs. These receptors all stem from a woman aged 25 to 39 in good health and CMV-seropositive.

The CDR3 coding sequence is TGTGCCAGCAGCCTGTCTCGGAGCGGGGTCACAGATACGCAGTATTTT. This codes for CASSLSRSGVTDTQYF. The rearrangement joins TRBV5-6 to TRBJ2-3; 7 bases agree with TRBD2. The CDR3 totals 16 residues. Germline V gene lookup returns CDR1 SGHDT and CDR2 YYEEEE. Germline trimming cut 4 bases from V and 2 bases from J; bases unmatched to any gene: 10.

V gene TRBV29-1 combines with J gene TRBJ1-1; perhaps TRBD1 as D (6 bases). The CDR3 has 14 amino acids. CDR1 is SQVTM and CDR2 is ANQGSEA in the germline V gene. V was cut by 7 bases and J by 0 bases, with 15 bases left in between. CDR3 residues: CSGLGGRMNTEAFF. The CDR3 nucleotides are TGCAGCGGGCTCGGGGGGCGGATGAACACTGAAGCTTTCTTT. The variable domain in full, completed from reference TRBV29-1 and TRBJ1-1, reads SAVISQKPSRDICQRGTSLTIQCQVDSQVTMMFWYRQQPGQSLTLIATANQGSEATYESGFVIDKFPISRPNLTFSTLTVSNMSPEDSSIYLCSGLGGRMNTEAFFGQGTRLTVV.

The rearrangement uses TRBV13 and TRBJ2-1; 8 bases are a match to TRBD2. Looked up from germline, CDR1 is PRHDT and CDR2 is FYEKMQ (reference sequence). The CDR3 consists of 15 residues. Unmatched junction bases numbered 1, after V lost 0 bases and J lost 3 bases. DNA of the CDR3: TGTGCCAGCAGCTTAGGCGGGGGGGTCTACAATGAGCAGTTCTTC. Its protein is CASSLGGGVYNEQFF.

The chain has TRBV7-9 and TRBJ1-1, with D unclear. Germline values: CDR1 SEHNR, CDR2 FQNEAQ (reference sequence). Between the trimmed V and J ends, which lost 5 bases and 0 bases, there was a span of 13 bases. This CDR3 has 15 amino acids. This chain's CDR3 is CASSRGNRLNTEAFF. The CDR3 coding sequence is TGTGCCAGCAGCCGCGGGAACAGATTGAACACTGAAGCTTTCTTT.

As DNA, the CDR3 is TGTGCCAGCAGCGTAGGGGCGGGGGGGGTCAATGAGCAGTTCTTC. It translates to CASSVGAGGVNEQFF. The chain links TRBV9 to TRBJ2-1; 9 bases are shared with TRBD2. Unmatched junction bases numbered 4, after V lost 0 bases and J lost 6 bases. The CDR3 covers 15 residues. Germline CDR1 and CDR2: SGDLS and YYNGEE. The full variable domain, its missing parts supplied by reference TRBV9 and TRBJ2-1, is DSGVTQTPKHLITATGQRVTLRCSPRSGDLSVYWYQQSLDQGLQFLIQYYNGEERAKGNILERFSAQQFPDLHSELNLSSLELGDSALYFCASSVGAGGVNEQFFGPGTRLTVL.

The chain combines TRBV27 with TRBJ2-5; D uncertain. The CDR3 contains 14 residues. Germline assignment: CDR1 MNHEY and CDR2 SMNVEV (reference sequence). V was cut by 7 bases and J by 4 bases, with 16 bases left in between. CDR3 sequence (DNA): TGTGCCAGCAAAAGTCGGGTTGTGGGAGAGACCCAGTACTTC. Translating gives CASKSRVVGETQYF.

The chain couples TRBV28 to TRBJ1-1, with D perhaps matching TRBD1 (5 bases). Trimming removed 7 bases from V and 1 base from J, with 7 bases in between. The CDR3 contains 12 residues. Germline CDR1 reads MDHEN; CDR2 reads SYDVKM. Here the CDR3 reads CASTDRNTEAFF. The CDR3 DNA follows: TGTGCCAGCACCGACAGGAACACTGAAGCTTTCTTT.

In the case of this clone: Relative to the germline gene, one junction end is altered; a read error may explain this. The DNA of the CDR3 is TGTGCCAGCAGCCAAGGGCAGAGGGTACAAGAGACCCAATACTTC. Encoded protein: CASSQGQRVQETQYF. V usage is TRBV14 and J usage is TRBJ2-5; D perhaps matches TRBD2 (5 bases). The CDR3 covers 15 residues. Germline CDR1 is SGHDN and CDR2 is FVKESK. Together with reference TRBV14 and TRBJ2-5, the CDR3 gives the full variable domain: EAGVTQFPSHSVIEKGQTVTLRCDPISGHDNLYWYRRVMGKEIKFLLHFVKESKQDESGMPNNRFLAERTGGTYSTLKVQPAELEDSGVYFCASSQGQRVQETQYFGPGTRLLVL.

The CDR3 here is CASSRLKYNSPLHF. The CDR3 bases are TGTGCCAGCAGCCGTCTTAAATATAATTCACCCCTCCACTTT. This rearrangement joins TRBV6-5 to TRBJ1-6; the D is unclear. The V gene's germline CDR1 is MNHEY and CDR2 SVGAGI. The CDR3 has 14 residues. Trimming shortened V by 6 bases and J by 4 bases, and 10 bases separated the two germline ends.

This clone was seen only once. The V gene is TRBV6-6, the J gene TRBJ2-3, with 7 nucleotides matching TRBD1. V trimming: 8 bases; J trimming: 4 bases; junction bases outside the gene matches: 9. Germline values: CDR1 MNHNY, CDR2 SVGAGI (reference sequence). The CDR3 runs to 14 residues. The CDR3 sequence: CASYRGDLSDTQYF. In DNA, the CDR3 is TGTGCCAGCTACAGGGGTGACCTCTCAGATACGCAGTATTTT.

Only one count was recorded for this clone. The V gene is TRBV6-1, the J gene TRBJ2-7; 7 nucleotides match TRBD1. The J segment lost 5 bases and the V segment lost 2 bases, leaving 6 bases of the junction unmatched. This CDR3 comprises 14 residues. Per the germline V gene, CDR1 is MNHNS and CDR2 is SASEGT. CDR3 nucleotides: TGTGCCAGCAGTGAAAATTGGACAGGCCACGAGCAGTACTTC. This encodes CASSENWTGHEQYF.

This clone was recorded a few times. This rearrangement joins TRBV28 to TRBJ2-1; 8 positions match TRBD2. After removal of 5 bases from V and 5 bases from J, the junction contained 5 bases not matched to a gene. There are 14 residues in the CDR3. CDR1 MDHEN and CDR2 SYDVKM come from the germline V gene. The CDR3 DNA sequence: TGTGCCAGCAGTCGGCCGGGGGGGAACAATGAGCAGTTCTTC. As protein: CASSRPGGNNEQFF.

The V gene is TRBV10-3, the J gene TRBJ2-7; TRBD2 aligns across 8 bases. The CDR3 spans 15 residues. Germline CDR1 is ENHRY and CDR2 is SYGVKD. The trim removed 2 bases at V and 6 bases at J, leaving 9 bases unmatched. The CDR3 DNA is TGTGCCATCAGTGAGGTAGCGGGGCTCCTTACCGAGCAGTACTTC. Residues: CAISEVAGLLTEQYF.

About this clone itself: A read error is likely, as this CDR3 ends without the conserved phenylalanine or tryptophan. V gene TRBV5-1 combines with J gene TRBJ1-1; TRBD1 is a possible D gene (5 bases). Germline values: CDR1 SGHRS, CDR2 YFSETQ. Trimming took off 0 bases at V and 5 bases at J, with 17 bases between the two ends. The CDR3 covers 16 residues. Written as DNA, the CDR3 is TGCGCCAGCAGCTTGGAAGGAATGGGGGGTGGGACTGAAGCTTTCCTT. Translated: CASSLEGMGGGTEAFL.

This chain connects TRBV2 to TRBJ2-1, with 8 positions matching TRBD2. After removal of 8 bases from V and 6 bases from J, the junction contained 9 bases not matched to a gene. Germline V gives CDR1 SNHLY, CDR2 FYNNEI. CDR3 length: 14 amino acids. The DNA of the CDR3 is TGTGCCAGCGCGGGACTAGGGGTTAGCAATGAGCAGTTCTTC. The encoded protein is CASAGLGVSNEQFF.

In its sample, this clone was seen a few times. The rearrangement uses TRBV7-9 and TRBJ2-5; 8 bases agree with TRBD1. J lost 4 bases, V lost 5 bases, and 3 bases had no gene match. Germline assignment: CDR1 SEHNR and CDR2 FQNEAQ (reference sequence). This CDR3 has 13 amino acids. Here the CDR3 DNA reads TGTGCCAGCAGCCTGACAGGGGTAGAGACCCAGTACTTC. It codes for CASSLTGVETQYF.

The table lists this clone with a count of one. This chain connects TRBV2 to TRBJ1-2; maybe TRBD1 (5 bases). This CDR3 spans 12 amino acids. Trimming removed 4 bases at V and 5 bases at J, with 8 bases between. CDR1 SNHLY and CDR2 FYNNEI come from the germline V gene. The CDR3 nucleotides read TGTGCCAGCAGTGGACAGCTATATGGCTACACCTTC. It is translated as CASSGQLYGYTF.

The V and J genes are TRBV6-6 and TRBJ2-7, with 9 bases identical to TRBD2. Losses at the gene ends were 4 bases for V and 4 bases for J; bases not matched to a gene: 11. This CDR3 has 16 amino acids. The germline gives CDR1 MNHNY, CDR2 SVGAGI (reference sequence). CDR3 in amino acids: CASSSTAAGGRYEQYF. CDR3 bases: TGTGCCAGCAGTTCGACGGCGGCGGGGGGGCGATACGAGCAGTACTTC.

A word on this clone: The junction shows a germline mismatch at one end, possibly a read error. V gene TRBV15 combines with J gene TRBJ2-5, with D perhaps matching TRBD2 (6 bases). The CDR3 spans 16 residues. Germline V gene sequence: CDR1 LNHNV, CDR2 YYDKDF (reference sequence). The CDR3 here is CATSRDFRTTQEAQYF. CDR3 bases: TGTGCCACCAGCAGAGATTTCCGGACTACCCAAGAGGCCCAGTACTTC.

CDR3 in DNA: TGTGCCAGCAGCCTCGGGCAGGGTGGCTACACCTTC. This encodes CASSLGQGGYTF. This chain connects TRBV7-3 to TRBJ1-2; D is perhaps TRBD1 (5 bases). In germline, CDR1 is SGHTA, CDR2 FQGTGA. Trimming took 5 bases from V and 7 from J, leaving 11 bases between them. The CDR3 sequence is 12 residues long.

J is TRBJ2-2 and V is TRBV5-1; D is perhaps TRBD1 (6 bases). Germline V gene sequence: CDR1 SGHRS, CDR2 YFSETQ. Trimming took off 0 bases at V and 6 bases at J, with 9 bases between the two ends. The CDR3 runs to 14 residues. The CDR3 sequence is CASSLGQVSGELFF. CDR3 sequence (DNA): TGCGCCAGCAGCTTGGGACAGGTCTCCGGGGAGCTGTTTTTT.